Detailed here is one T cell receptor (beta chain). What it binds is unknown. This CDR3 region has 15 residues. Germline V gives CDR1 MRHNA, CDR2 SNTAGT. J gave up 0 bases and V 2 bases, and 0 bases lay outside the gene matches. The sample originates from a study of beta chain features in type 1 diabetes. The study reverse transcribed the entire isolated RNA, so it sequenced expressed TCRB transcripts. TCRdb keeps only in-frame clones here, not all; method: immunoSEQ multiplex PCR. The sample lists under 250,000 clones, about 14% seen once, with more than 0.025% in the top ten. Study-wide results and limits: Among patients with Type 1 diabetes, TCRB CDR3s were moderately but significantly shorter in every one of the four CD4+ subsets.

This chain uses TRBV6-4 with TRBJ2-2; 7 bases line up with TRBD1. The sequence was collected from a woman aged 40 to 50 in good health. The sample comprised naive CD4+ T cells from blood. The CDR3 DNA follows: TGTGCCAGCAGTGACAGGGGGCCGAACACCGGGGAGCTGTTTTTT. The encoded protein is CASSDRGPNTGELFF.